The present TCR beta chain was sequenced within a study of CXCR3-negative and CXCR3-positive naive CD8 T cells. Study-level results: More hydrophobic TRB CDR3s occurred in CXCR3-positive than in CXCR3-negative naive cells.

UMI-labeled TRB cDNA libraries were prepared by 5' RACE. With the 5' RACE reads reprocessed, TCRdb shows one record per CDR3 protein and no DNA. This table holds 5,000 to 6,000 distinct CDR3 sequences. A note on this clonotype: Its antigen remains unidentified.

This CDR3 has 17 amino acids. CDR1 DFQATT and CDR2 SNEGSKA come from the germline V gene (reference sequence). This sequence was found in a human donor in good health. Some clones in this sample may be carry-over from other donors' samples. This chain connects TRBV20-1 to TRBJ2-3; TCRdb's assignment of TRBD2 cannot be checked, as there is no DNA. Sequencing used naive CXCR3+ CD8+ T cells from blood. Subset given: CD45RO-CCR7+CD27+CD95- naive CD8+ T cells expressing CXCR3 (TNR3+). The CDR3 loop reads CSASPPGLATDTDTQYF.